The clone carrying this T cell receptor beta chain was observed at least ten times. Its antigen is as yet unknown. This entry comes from a study of tumor and adjacent non-tumor tissue in lung cancer. Study-wide background: The cohort had 12 to 13 adenocarcinoma, 2 squamous cell and 1 small cell patients.

No cell sorting was done before RNA was extracted from the tissue. This non-tumor lung sample came from over 3 cm beyond the tumor edge. CDR3 length: 13 amino acids. V gave up 5 bases and J gave up 4 bases, with 11 bases separating them. General study results and limits: Tumor repertoires had a smaller top 100 clone share than normal lung. TCR diversity was significantly greater in tumor than normal lung tissue.

Three rounds of nested PCR, following a modified ARM-PCR protocol, produced the TCRbeta library. TCRdb ran MiXCR on the multiplex PCR reads and lists one entry per CDR3 protein. The sample has under 85,000 distinct CDR3 sequences; just over 75% are singletons. Material: distant non-tumor lung tissue. This clonotype was sampled from a man in his sixties or seventies with non-small cell lung cancer. The chain recombines TRBV12-3 or TRBV12-4 with TRBJ1-1, with D unresolved. The CDR3 nucleotides read TGTGCCAGCAGTCCACTGGTGGGCACTGAAGCTTTCTTT. This sequence encodes CASSPLVGTEAFF.